This is a list of T cell receptor beta chains from one sample in a study of blood T cells in healthy people across ages. TCRdb reprocessed the 5' RACE reads via MiXCR and lists one record per CDR3 protein. This table holds 500,000 to 650,000 distinct CDR3 sequences, approximately 26% found once. The same data also went into a second study, on T cells of mothers and their children.

The sample taken for sequencing was blood. The receptors derive from a boy under 10 years old in good health. The CDR3 runs from the conserved cysteine through the conserved F or W. Each record gives: CDR3 length, clone size, V gene, J gene, D gene, CDR3 DNA, CDR3 protein. The D gene is left open where the match is weak. The size field is filled for only some rows; it gives once, few, many or a size class.

18,.,TRBV7-2,TRBJ1-5,TRBD1,TGTGCCAGCAGCTTTGCGGGACAGGGTGGTAGGAGCAGTCAGCCCCAGCATTTT,CASSFAGQGGRSSQPQHF
14,.,TRBV6-2/TRBV6-3,TRBJ1-1,.,TGTGCCAGCAGTTCCCGGGCACAGAACACTGAAGCTTTCTTT,CASSSRAQNTEAFF
12,few,TRBV3-1,TRBJ1-1,.,TGTGCCAGCAGCCCCCAGGGTGCTGAAGCTTTCTTT,CASSPQGAEAFF
17,few,TRBV14,TRBJ2-7,TRBD2,TGTGCCAGCAGCCAAGTAAGGTTAGCGGGATCCTCCTACGAGCAGTACTTC,CASSQVRLAGSSYEQYF
15,few,TRBV20-1,TRBJ2-1,TRBD2,TGCAGTGCTAGACCACTAGCGGGAGTGATAAATGAGCAGTTCTTC,CSARPLAGVINEQFF
13,.,TRBV6-2/TRBV6-3,TRBJ1-5,.,TGTGCCAGCACCTTCAGGAGCAATCAGCCCCAGCATTTT,CASTFRSNQPQHF
15,.,TRBV28,TRBJ2-4,.,TGTGCCAGCAGTTTATATACGACAGGTTCGGACATTCAGTACTTC,CASSLYTTGSDIQYF
16,.,TRBV7-2,TRBJ2-3,TRBD2,TGTGCCAGCAGCCCCCGACTAGCGGGACCTGGGGATACGCAGTATTTT,CASSPRLAGPGDTQYF
14,few,TRBV20-1,TRBJ2-3,.,TGCAGTGCTAGCGGGGCCGGGAGCACAGATACGCAGTATTTT,CSASGAGSTDTQYF
12,.,TRBV5-5,TRBJ1-1,.,TGTGCCAGCAGCGGGGTAGACACTGGAGCTTTCTTT,CASSGVDTGAFF
14,few,TRBV14,TRBJ2-3,TRBD2,TGTGCCAGCAGCCCGAGCGGGAGGCGGGATACGCAGTATTTT,CASSPSGRRDTQYF
13,few,TRBV13,TRBJ2-4,.,TGTGCCAGCAGCTTTCTGGGGGGAAACATTCAGTACTTC,CASSFLGGNIQYF
13,.,TRBV6-5,TRBJ2-5,.,TGTGCCAGCACTTCACCAGCGGAAGAGACCCAGTACTTC,CASTSPAEETQYF
14,few,TRBV27,TRBJ2-7,.,TGTGCCAGCAGTTTAGAGTCAGGACCTTACGAGCAGTACTTC,CASSLESGPYEQYF
16,.,TRBV7-9,TRBJ2-5,.,TGTGCCAGCAGCCCGGGGGTGGCGGGGTACCAAGAGACCCAGTACTTC,CASSPGVAGYQETQYF
14,.,TRBV7-2,TRBJ2-7,TRBD2,TGTGCCAGCAGCTTAGTACTAGCGGGACTTGAGCAGTACTTC,CASSLVLAGLEQYF
14,.,TRBV6-6,TRBJ2-7,.,TGTGCCAGCAGACGCCCCGGGGCAGGCTACGAGCAGTACTTC,CASRRPGAGYEQYF
8,few,TRBV12-3/TRBV12-4,TRBJ1-1,.,TGTGCCACCACTCCGGCCCAATTT,CATTPAQF
12,many,TRBV4-3,TRBJ2-7,.,TGCGCCAGCAGCCAAGACGGCAACGAGCAGTACTTC,CASSQDGNEQYF
15,.,TRBV7-2,TRBJ2-5,.,TGTGCCAGCAGCTTCGCCGGGGGTACCCAAGAGACCCAGTACTTC,CASSFAGGTQETQYF
14,.,TRBV2,TRBJ2-5,.,TGTGCCAGCAGTAGGGGACACCCCCAAGAGACCCAGTACTTC,CASSRGHPQETQYF
14,.,TRBV9,TRBJ1-2,TRBD1,TGTGCCAGCAGCGGGACAGGACAATCATATGGCTACACCTTC,CASSGTGQSYGYTF
13,many,TRBV5-1,TRBJ1-5,.,TGCGCCAGCAGCTTGGGACAAAATCAGCCCCAGCATTTT,CASSLGQNQPQHF
14,.,TRBV12-3/TRBV12-4,TRBJ2-1,TRBD2,TGTGCCAGCAGTCCATTAGCGGGCTTCAATGAGCAGTTCTTC,CASSPLAGFNEQFF
17,.,TRBV7-2,TRBJ2-5,TRBD2,TGTGCCAGCAGCTGGCAACGGACTAGCGGGGACCGGGTGGCCCAGTACTTC,CASSWQRTSGDRVAQYF
17,few,TRBV9,TRBJ2-6,TRBD1,TGTGCCAGCAGCGCCCCCGGGACAGGTGCTGGGGCCAACGTCCTGACTTTC,CASSAPGTGAGANVLTF
17,.,TRBV11-2,TRBJ2-1,TRBD2,TGTGCCAGCAGCTCCCAAGGGGGACTAGGGATGGGCAATGAGCAGTTCTTC,CASSSQGGLGMGNEQFF
15,.,TRBV3-1,TRBJ2-3,.,TGTGCCAGCAGCCAAGACGCAGGGGGCACAGATACGCAGTATTTT,CASSQDAGGTDTQYF
16,.,TRBV10-2,TRBJ2-7,.,TGCGCCAGCAGTGGGAAAAAGGGGCCCTCCGTGGACGAGCAGTACTTC,CASSGKKGPSVDEQYF
14,few,TRBV3-1,TRBJ2-3,.,TGTGCCAGCAGCCTCCCTGTGGGAACAGATACGCAGTATTTT,CASSLPVGTDTQYF
14,many,TRBV5-1,TRBJ2-4,.,TGCGCCAGCAGCTTGGATGGCAGGGAAAACATTCAGTACTTC,CASSLDGRENIQYF
14,few,TRBV2,TRBJ2-1,.,TGTGCCATCCGAGACCGGAGCTCCTACAATGAGCAGTTCTTC,CAIRDRSSYNEQFF
15,.,TRBV5-1,TRBJ1-1,TRBD1,TGCGCCAGCAGCTTGGATCAGGGGGTGAACACTGAAGCTTTCTTT,CASSLDQGVNTEAFF
12,.,TRBV30,TRBJ2-7,.,TGTGCCTGGAGCCCGCCGGCATCAAGGCAGTACTTC,CAWSPPASRQYF
14,.,TRBV6-1,TRBJ2-5,.,TGTGCCAGCAGTGAAACCGGGGGGCGAGAGACCCAGTACTTC,CASSETGGRETQYF
14,.,TRBV12-3/TRBV12-4,TRBJ1-2,.,TGTGCCAGCAGTTTCTCTAACACGGTGTATGGCTACACCTTC,CASSFSNTVYGYTF
18,few,TRBV5-1,TRBJ1-5,.,TGCGCCAGCAGCTTGGCCCTAGTGGCAGGGTATAGCAATCAGCCCCAGCATTTT,CASSLALVAGYSNQPQHF
18,.,TRBV10-1,TRBJ2-6,TRBD1,TGCGCCAGCAGCGCCTCGGGACAGGGGAAAACTGGGGCCAACGTCCTGACTTTC,CASSASGQGKTGANVLTF
16,.,TRBV6-5,TRBJ2-1,.,TGTGCCAGCAGTCCCCTCGAAGGGAGCTCCTACAATGAGCAGTTCTTC,CASSPLEGSSYNEQFF
15,few,TRBV6-6,TRBJ1-2,.,TGTGCCAGCAGTTTCGACAGGACCGGGGGCTATGGCTACACCTTC,CASSFDRTGGYGYTF
16,.,TRBV12-3/TRBV12-4,TRBJ2-5,TRBD2,TGTGCCAGCAGTGACCTACTAGCGGGGGGCCAAGAGACCCAGTACTTC,CASSDLLAGGQETQYF
15,few,TRBV12-3/TRBV12-4,TRBJ2-3,TRBD1,TGTGCCAGCAGCCAGGGGACAGGGGACACAGATACGCAGTATTTT,CASSQGTGDTDTQYF
15,few,TRBV9,TRBJ2-7,TRBD1,TGTGCCAGCAGCCCAGCAGGGGGTACGGTTTACGAGCAGTACTTC,CASSPAGGTVYEQYF
15,many,TRBV9,TRBJ2-3,.,TGTGCCAGCAGCGCGCTTCACCAGGGAACAGATACGCAGTATTTT,CASSALHQGTDTQYF
15,few,TRBV2,TRBJ2-1,TRBD2,TGTGCCAGCAGACTAGCGGGAGCGTCCTACAATGAGCAGTTCTTC,CASRLAGASYNEQFF
14,.,TRBV3-1,TRBJ2-1,TRBD2,TGTGCCAGCAGCCAAGGCCAACTAGCGGGAGGGCCTTACTTC,CASSQGQLAGGPYF
13,.,TRBV10-2,TRBJ2-7,.,TGCGCCAGCAGTGAAGGGATAGGGGACGAGCAGTACTTC,CASSEGIGDEQYF
12,.,TRBV29-1,TRBJ2-7,TRBD2,TGCAGCGTTACTAGCGTCTCCTACGAGCAGTACTTC,CSVTSVSYEQYF
13,.,TRBV6-5,TRBJ2-7,.,TGTGCCAGCAATAGAAGATCTAGCTACGAGCAGTACTTC,CASNRRSSYEQYF
14,.,TRBV27,TRBJ2-1,.,TGTGCCAGCAGTTTGGAGCGGGTGTACAATGAGCAGTTCTTC,CASSLERVYNEQFF
14,.,TRBV6-5,TRBJ2-5,TRBD2,TGTGCCAGCAGTTACGCGGGAGGAGGAGAGACCCAGTACTTC,CASSYAGGGETQYF
16,once,TRBV5-1,TRBJ2-3,TRBD2,TGCGCCAGCAGCTTGGCTAGCGGGGGTGTTCGGGATACGCAGTATTTT,CASSLASGGVRDTQYF
14,.,TRBV20-1,TRBJ2-1,.,TGCAGTGCCCCGACTAGTAGGGGGGTGGTTGAGCAGTTCTTC,CSAPTSRGVVEQFF
14,.,TRBV6-2/TRBV6-3,TRBJ2-7,TRBD1,TGTGCCAGCAGTTATTACAGGGGGATATCCGAGCAGTACTTC,CASSYYRGISEQYF
13,.,TRBV7-8,TRBJ1-4,TRBD1,TGTGCCAGCAGTTTGAGGACAGGGCCCAAACTGTTTTTT,CASSLRTGPKLFF
15,.,TRBV5-5,TRBJ2-1,TRBD1,TGTGCCAGCAGCTTAGGGGACAGGGTTAACAATGAGCAGTTCTTC,CASSLGDRVNNEQFF
11,many,TRBV6-1,TRBJ2-3,.,TGTGCCAGCAGTGACACAGATACGCAGTATTTT,CASSDTDTQYF
14,.,TRBV20-1,TRBJ1-5,TRBD1,TGCAGTGCGATTAGGACAGGGGGTAATCAGCCCCAGCATTTT,CSAIRTGGNQPQHF
14,.,TRBV10-2,TRBJ2-7,TRBD1,TGCGCCAGCAGGGACCCTTCGACAGGGGACGAGCAGTACTTC,CASRDPSTGDEQYF
17,few,TRBV3-1,TRBJ2-5,TRBD2,TGTGCCAGCAGACCCAGGACTAGCGGGAGGGCCATGGAGACCCAGTACTTC,CASRPRTSGRAMETQYF